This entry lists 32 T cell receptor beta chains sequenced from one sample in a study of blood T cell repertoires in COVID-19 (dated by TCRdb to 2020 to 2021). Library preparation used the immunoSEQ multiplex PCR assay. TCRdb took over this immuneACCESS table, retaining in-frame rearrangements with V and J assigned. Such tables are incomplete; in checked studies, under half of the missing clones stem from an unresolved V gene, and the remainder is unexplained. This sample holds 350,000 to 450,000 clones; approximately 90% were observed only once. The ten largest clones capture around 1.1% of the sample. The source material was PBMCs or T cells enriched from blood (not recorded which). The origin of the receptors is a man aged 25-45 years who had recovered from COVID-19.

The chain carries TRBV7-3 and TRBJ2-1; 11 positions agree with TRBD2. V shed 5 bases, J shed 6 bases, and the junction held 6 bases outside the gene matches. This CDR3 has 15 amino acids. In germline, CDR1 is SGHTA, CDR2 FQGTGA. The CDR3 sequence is CASSPRLAGRNEQFF. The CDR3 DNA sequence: TGTGCCAGCAGCCCGAGACTAGCGGGGCGCAATGAGCAGTTCTTC.

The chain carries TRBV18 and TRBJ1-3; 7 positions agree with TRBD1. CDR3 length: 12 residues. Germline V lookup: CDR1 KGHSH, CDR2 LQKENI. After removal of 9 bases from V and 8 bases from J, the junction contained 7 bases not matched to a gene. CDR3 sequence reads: CASSIQGDTIYF. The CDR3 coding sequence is TGTGCCAGTTCCATCCAGGGGGACACCATATATTTT.

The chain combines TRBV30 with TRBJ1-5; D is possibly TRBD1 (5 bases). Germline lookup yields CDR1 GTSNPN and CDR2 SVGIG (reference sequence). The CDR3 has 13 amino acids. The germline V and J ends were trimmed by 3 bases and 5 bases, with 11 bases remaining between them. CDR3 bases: TGTGCCTGGAGACCAGGGTTCGATCAGCCCCAGCATTTT. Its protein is CAWRPGFDQPQHF.

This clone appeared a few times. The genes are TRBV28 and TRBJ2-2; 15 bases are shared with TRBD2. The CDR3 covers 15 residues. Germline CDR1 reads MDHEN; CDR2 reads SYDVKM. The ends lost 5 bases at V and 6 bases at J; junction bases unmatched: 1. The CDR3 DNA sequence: TGTGCCAGCAGTCGGACTAGCGGGGGGGCCGGGGAGCTGTTTTTT. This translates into CASSRTSGGAGELFF.

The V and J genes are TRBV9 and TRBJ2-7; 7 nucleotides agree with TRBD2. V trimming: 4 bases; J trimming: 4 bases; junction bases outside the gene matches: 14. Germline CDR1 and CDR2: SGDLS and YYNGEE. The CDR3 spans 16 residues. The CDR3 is CASSRTSEALTYEQYF. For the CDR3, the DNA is TGTGCCAGCAGCCGGACTAGTGAGGCGCTTACGTACGAGCAGTACTTC. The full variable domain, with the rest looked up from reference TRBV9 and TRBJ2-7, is DSGVTQTPKHLITATGQRVTLRCSPRSGDLSVYWYQQSLDQGLQFLIQYYNGEERAKGNILERFSAQQFPDLHSELNLSSLELGDSALYFCASSRTSEALTYEQYFGPGTRLTVT.

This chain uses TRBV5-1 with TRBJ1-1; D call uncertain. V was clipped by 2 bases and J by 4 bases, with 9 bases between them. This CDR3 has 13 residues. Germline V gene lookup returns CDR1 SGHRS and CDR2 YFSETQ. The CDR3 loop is CASSFTQSTEAFF. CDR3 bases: TGCGCCAGCAGCTTTACACAGTCCACTGAAGCTTTCTTT. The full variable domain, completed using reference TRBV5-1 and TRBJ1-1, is KAGVTQTPRYLIKTRGQQVTLSCSPISGHRSVSWYQQTPGQGLQFLFEYFSETQRNKGNFPGRFSGRQFSNSRSEMNVSTLELGDSALYLCASSFTQSTEAFFGQGTRLTVV.

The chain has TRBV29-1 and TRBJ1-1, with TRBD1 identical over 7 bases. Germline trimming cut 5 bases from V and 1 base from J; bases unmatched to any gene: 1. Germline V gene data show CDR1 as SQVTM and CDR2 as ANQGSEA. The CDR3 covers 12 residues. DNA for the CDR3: TGCAGCGTTCGGACAGGGAACACTGAAGCTTTCTTT. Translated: CSVRTGNTEAFF.

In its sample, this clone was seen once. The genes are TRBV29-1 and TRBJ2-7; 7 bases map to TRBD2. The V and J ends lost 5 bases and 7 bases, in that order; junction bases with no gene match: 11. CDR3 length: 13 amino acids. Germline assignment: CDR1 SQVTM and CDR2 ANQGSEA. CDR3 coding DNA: TGCAGCGTTTGTGGGAGGGATGCCTGGGAGCAGTACTTC. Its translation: CSVCGRDAWEQYF.

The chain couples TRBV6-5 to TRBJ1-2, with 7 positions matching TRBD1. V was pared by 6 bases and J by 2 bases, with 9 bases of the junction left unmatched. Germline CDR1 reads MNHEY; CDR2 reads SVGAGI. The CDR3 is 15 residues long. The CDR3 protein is CASSQTGQMNYGYTF. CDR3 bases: TGTGCCAGCAGCCAAACGGGACAGATGAACTATGGCTACACCTTC.

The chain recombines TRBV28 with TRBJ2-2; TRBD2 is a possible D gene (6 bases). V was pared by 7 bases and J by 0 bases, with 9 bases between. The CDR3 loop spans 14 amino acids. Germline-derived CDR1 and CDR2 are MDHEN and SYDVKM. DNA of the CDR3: TGTGCCAGCATCGGGGGTTCGAACACCGGGGAGCTGTTTTTT. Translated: CASIGGSNTGELFF.

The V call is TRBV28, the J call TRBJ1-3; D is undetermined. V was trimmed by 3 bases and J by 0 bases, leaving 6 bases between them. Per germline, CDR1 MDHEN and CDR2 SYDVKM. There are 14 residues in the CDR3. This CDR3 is CASSFQISGNTIYF. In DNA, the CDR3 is TGTGCCAGCAGTTTCCAGATCTCTGGAAACACCATATATTTT.

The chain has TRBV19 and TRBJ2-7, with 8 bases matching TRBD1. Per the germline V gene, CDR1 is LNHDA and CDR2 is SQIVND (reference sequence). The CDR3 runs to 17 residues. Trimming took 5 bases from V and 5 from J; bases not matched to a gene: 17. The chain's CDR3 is CASSPDRGLLNNDEQYF. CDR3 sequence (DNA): TGTGCCAGTAGTCCAGACAGGGGTTTACTTAATAACGACGAGCAGTACTTC.

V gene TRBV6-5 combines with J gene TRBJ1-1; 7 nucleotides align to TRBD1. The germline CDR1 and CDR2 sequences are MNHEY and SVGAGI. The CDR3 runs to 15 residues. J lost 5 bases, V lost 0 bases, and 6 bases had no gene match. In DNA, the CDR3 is TGTGCCAGCAGTTACTCTCCAGGGGGGAAGACTGAAGCTTTCTTT. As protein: CASSYSPGGKTEAFF.

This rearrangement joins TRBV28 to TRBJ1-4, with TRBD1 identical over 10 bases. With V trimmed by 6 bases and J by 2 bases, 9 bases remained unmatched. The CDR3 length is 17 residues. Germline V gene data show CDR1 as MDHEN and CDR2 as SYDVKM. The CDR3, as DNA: TGTGCCAGCAGCCAATGGACAGGGGGGGCGACTAATGAAAAACTGTTTTTT. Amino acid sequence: CASSQWTGGATNEKLFF.

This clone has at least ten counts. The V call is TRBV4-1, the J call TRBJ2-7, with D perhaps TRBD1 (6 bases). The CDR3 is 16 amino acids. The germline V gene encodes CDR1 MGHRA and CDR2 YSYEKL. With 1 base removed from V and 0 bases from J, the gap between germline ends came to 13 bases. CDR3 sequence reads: CASSQGDIQLSYEQYF. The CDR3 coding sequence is TGCGCCAGCAGCCAAGGGGACATACAACTCTCCTACGAGCAGTACTTC.

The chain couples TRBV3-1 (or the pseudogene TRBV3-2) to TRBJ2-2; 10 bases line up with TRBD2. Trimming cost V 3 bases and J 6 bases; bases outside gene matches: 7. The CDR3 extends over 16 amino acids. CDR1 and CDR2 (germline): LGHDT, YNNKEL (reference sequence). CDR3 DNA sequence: TGTGCCAGCAGCCAGTTCCTAGCGGGGGCCTCCGGGGAGCTGTTTTTT. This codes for CASSQFLAGASGELFF.

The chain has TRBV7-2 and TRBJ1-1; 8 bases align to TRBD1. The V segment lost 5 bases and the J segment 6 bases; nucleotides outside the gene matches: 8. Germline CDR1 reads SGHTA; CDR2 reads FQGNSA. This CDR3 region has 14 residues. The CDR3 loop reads CASSQQGERAEAFF. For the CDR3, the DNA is TGTGCCAGCAGCCAACAGGGGGAGCGTGCTGAAGCTTTCTTT. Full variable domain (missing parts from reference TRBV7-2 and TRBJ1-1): GAGVSQSPSNKVTEKGKDVELRCDPISGHTALYWYRQSLGQGLEFLIYFQGNSAPDKSGLPSDRFSAERTGGSVSTLTIQRTQQEDSAVYLCASSQQGERAEAFFGQGTRLTVV.

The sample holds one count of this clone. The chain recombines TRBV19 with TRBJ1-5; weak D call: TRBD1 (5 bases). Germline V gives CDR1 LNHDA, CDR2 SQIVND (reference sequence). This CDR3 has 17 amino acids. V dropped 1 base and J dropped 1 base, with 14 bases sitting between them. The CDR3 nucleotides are TGTGCCAGTAGTATAGGCCGGCAGGCAGGGAGCAATCAGCCCCAGCATTTT. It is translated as CASSIGRQAGSNQPQHF.

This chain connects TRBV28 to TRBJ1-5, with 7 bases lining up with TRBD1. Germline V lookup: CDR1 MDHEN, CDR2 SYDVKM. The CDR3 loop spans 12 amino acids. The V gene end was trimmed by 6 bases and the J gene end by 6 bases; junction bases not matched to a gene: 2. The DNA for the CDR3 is TGTGCCAGCAGCTCAGGGGGTCAGCCCCAGCATTTT. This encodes CASSSGGQPQHF.

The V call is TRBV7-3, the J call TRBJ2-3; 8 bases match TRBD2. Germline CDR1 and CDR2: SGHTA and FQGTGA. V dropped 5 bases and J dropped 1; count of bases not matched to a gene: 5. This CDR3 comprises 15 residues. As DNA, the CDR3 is TGTGCCAGCAGCCTTCAACTAGCGGGCACAGATACGCAGTATTTT. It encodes CASSLQLAGTDTQYF.

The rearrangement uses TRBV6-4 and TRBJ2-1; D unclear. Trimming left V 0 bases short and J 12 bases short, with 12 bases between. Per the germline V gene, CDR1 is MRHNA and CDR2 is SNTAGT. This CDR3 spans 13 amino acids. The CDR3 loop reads CASSDSHRQAQFF. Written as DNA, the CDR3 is TGTGCCAGCAGTGACTCGCACCGCCAAGCGCAGTTCTTC.

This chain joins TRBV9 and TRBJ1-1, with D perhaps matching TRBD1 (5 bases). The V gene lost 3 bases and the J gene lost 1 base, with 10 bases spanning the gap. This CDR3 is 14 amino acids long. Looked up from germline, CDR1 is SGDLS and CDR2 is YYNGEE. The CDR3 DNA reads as TGTGCCAGCAGCGCCTCCACAGGGAACACTGAAGCTTTCTTT. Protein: CASSASTGNTEAFF.

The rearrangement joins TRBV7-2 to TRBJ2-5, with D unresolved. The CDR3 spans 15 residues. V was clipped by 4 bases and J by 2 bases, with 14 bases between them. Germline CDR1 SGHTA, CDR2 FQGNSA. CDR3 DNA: TGTGCCAGCAGCTCAAATTCCCCGACACAAGAGACCCAGTACTTC. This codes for CASSSNSPTQETQYF. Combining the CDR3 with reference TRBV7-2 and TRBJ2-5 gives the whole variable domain GAGVSQSPSNKVTEKGKDVELRCDPISGHTALYWYRQSLGQGLEFLIYFQGNSAPDKSGLPSDRFSAERTGGSVSTLTIQRTQQEDSAVYLCASSSNSPTQETQYFGPGTRLLVL.

The CDR3 region is CASSYRGFGAPQHF. CDR3 DNA: TGTGCCAGCAGTTACCGCGGATTCGGAGCGCCCCAGCATTTT. The chain uses TRBV6-5 and TRBJ1-5; no definite D call. CDR3 length equals 14 residues. Trimming cost V 2 bases and J 9 bases, with 14 bases left between them. The germline V gene encodes CDR1 MNHEY and CDR2 SVGAGI.

The CDR3 is CASSTHGAERQFF. The CDR3 region has the DNA TGTGCCAGCAGCACACATGGGGCCGAAAGGCAGTTCTTC. The rearrangement uses TRBV7-9 and TRBJ2-1, with D possibly TRBD1 on 5 matching bases. Trimming left V 5 bases short and J 12 bases short, with 17 bases between. Looked up from germline, CDR1 is SEHNR and CDR2 is FQNEAQ (reference sequence). The CDR3 consists of 13 residues.

CDR3 amino acids: CASTRGQMNTEAFF. The CDR3 nucleotides are TGTGCCAGCACCCGAGGACAGATGAACACTGAAGCTTTCTTT. The V and J genes are TRBV7-9 and TRBJ1-1, with D tentatively TRBD1 (6 bases). Trimming shortened V by 7 bases and J by 0 bases, and 12 bases separated the two germline ends. This CDR3 has 14 residues. From germline, CDR1 is SEHNR and CDR2 FQNEAQ (reference sequence).

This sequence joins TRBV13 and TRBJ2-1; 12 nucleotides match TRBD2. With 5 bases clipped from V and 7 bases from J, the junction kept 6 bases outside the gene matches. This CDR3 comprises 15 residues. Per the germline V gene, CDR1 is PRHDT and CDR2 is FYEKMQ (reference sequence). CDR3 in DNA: TGTGCCAGCAGCCTAGCGGGAGGGGGGGTGAATGAGCAGTTCTTC. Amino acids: CASSLAGGGVNEQFF.

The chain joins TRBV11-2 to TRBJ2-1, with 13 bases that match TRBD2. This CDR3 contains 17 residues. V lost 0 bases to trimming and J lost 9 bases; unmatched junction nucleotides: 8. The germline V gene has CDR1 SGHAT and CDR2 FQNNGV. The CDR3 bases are TGTGCCAGCAGCTTAGACGCCTCGGGACTAGCGGGAACTGAGCAGTTCTTC. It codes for CASSLDASGLAGTEQFF.

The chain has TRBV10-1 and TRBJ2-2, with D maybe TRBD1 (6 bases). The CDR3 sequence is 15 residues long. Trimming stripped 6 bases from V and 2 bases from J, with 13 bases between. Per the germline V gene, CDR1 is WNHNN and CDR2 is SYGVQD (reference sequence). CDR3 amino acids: CASSPAGVNTGELFF. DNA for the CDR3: TGCGCCAGCAGCCCGGCAGGGGTCAACACCGGGGAGCTGTTTTTT.

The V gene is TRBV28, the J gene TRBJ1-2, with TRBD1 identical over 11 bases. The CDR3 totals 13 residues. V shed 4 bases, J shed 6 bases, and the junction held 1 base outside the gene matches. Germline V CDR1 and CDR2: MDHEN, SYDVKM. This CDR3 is CASSSGQGDGYTF. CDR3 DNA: TGTGCCAGCAGTTCGGGACAGGGGGATGGCTACACCTTC.

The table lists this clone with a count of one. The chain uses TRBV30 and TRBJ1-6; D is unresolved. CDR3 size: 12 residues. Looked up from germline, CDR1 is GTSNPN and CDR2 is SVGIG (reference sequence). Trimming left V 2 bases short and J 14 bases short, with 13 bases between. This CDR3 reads CAWSSSGKTLHF. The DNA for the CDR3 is TGTGCCTGGAGTTCCTCCGGGAAAACCCTCCACTTT.

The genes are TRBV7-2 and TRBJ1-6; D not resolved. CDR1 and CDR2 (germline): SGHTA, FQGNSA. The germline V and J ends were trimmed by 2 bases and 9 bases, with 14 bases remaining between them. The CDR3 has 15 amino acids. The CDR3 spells CASSLRETGVSPLHF. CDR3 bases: TGTGCCAGCAGCTTACGGGAAACCGGGGTTTCACCCCTCCACTTT.